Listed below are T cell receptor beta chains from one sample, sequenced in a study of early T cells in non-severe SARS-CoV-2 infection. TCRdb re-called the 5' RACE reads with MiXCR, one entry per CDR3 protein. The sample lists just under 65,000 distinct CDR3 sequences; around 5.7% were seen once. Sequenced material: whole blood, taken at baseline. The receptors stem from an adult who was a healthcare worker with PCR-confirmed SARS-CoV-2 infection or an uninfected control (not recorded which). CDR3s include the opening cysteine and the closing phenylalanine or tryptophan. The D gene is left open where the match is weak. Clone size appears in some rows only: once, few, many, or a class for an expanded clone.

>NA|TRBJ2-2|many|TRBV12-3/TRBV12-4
CASSFGSYTGELFF
TGTGCCAGCAGTTTTGGGTCGTACACCGGGGAGCTGTTTTTT
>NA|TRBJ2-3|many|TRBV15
CATSGGVAVPDTQYF
TGTGCCACCAGCGGAGGTGTGGCAGTCCCAGATACGCAGTATTTT
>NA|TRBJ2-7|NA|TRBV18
CASSPNGLREQYF
TGTGCCAGCTCACCAAACGGTTTAAGGGAGCAGTACTTC
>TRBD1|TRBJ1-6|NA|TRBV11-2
CASSLVRTGSYNSPLHF
TGTGCCAGCAGCTTAGTTCGGACAGGATCCTATAATTCACCCCTCCACTTT
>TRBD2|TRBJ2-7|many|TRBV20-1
CSARSAVAGYEQYF
TGCAGTGCTAGATCGGCAGTAGCGGGATACGAGCAGTACTTC
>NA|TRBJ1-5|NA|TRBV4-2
CASSQDSGANQPQHF
TGTGCCAGCAGCCAAGATTCCGGGGCCAATCAGCCCCAGCATTTT
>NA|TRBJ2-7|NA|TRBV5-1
CASSPSSGANEQYF
TGCGCCAGCAGCCCGTCCTCAGGGGCCAACGAGCAGTACTTC
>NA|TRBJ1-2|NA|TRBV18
CASSPRTDSSYGYTF
TGTGCCAGCTCACCACGGACAGATTCCAGCTATGGCTACACCTTC
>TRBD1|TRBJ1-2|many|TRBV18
CASSPLRDSNYGYTF
TGTGCCAGCTCACCACTCCGGGACAGTAACTATGGCTACACCTTC
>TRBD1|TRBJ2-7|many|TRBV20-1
CSAREGQGTSYEQYF
TGCAGTGCTAGAGAGGGACAGGGGACTTCCTACGAGCAGTACTTC
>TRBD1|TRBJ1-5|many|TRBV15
CATSIRGVGQPQHF
TGTGCCACCAGCATCAGGGGGGTAGGCCAGCCCCAGCATTTT
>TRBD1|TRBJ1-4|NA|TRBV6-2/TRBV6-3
CASSSLLQGDEEKLFF
TGTGCCAGCAGTTCGCTACTACAGGGGGATGAAGAAAAACTGTTTTTT
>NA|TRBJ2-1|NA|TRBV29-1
CSVGRGSYNEQFF
TGCAGCGTTGGAAGGGGTTCCTACAATGAGCAGTTCTTC
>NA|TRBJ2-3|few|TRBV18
CASSPKPRGDTQYF
TGTGCCAGCTCACCCAAACCGAGGGGAGATACGCAGTATTTT
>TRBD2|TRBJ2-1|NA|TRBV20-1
CSARTSVRIDEQFF
TGCAGTGCTCGGACTAGCGTGCGGATCGATGAGCAGTTCTTC
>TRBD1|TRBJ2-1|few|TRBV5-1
CASSEPGGSYNEQFF
TGCGCCAGCAGCGAGCCAGGGGGCTCCTACAATGAGCAGTTCTTC
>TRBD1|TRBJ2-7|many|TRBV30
CAWGTGAPYEQYF
TGTGCCTGGGGGACAGGCGCCCCCTACGAGCAGTACTTC
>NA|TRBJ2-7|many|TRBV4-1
CASSQPTGTTSYEQYF
TGCGCCAGCAGCCAACCTACCGGGACCACGTCCTACGAGCAGTACTTC
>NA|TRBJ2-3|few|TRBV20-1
CSGQGSTDTQYF
TGCAGTGGGCAGGGCAGCACAGATACGCAGTATTTT
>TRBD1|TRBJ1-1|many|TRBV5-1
CASSSGQGGRTEAFF
TGCGCCAGCAGCTCCGGACAGGGAGGCCGTACTGAAGCTTTCTTT